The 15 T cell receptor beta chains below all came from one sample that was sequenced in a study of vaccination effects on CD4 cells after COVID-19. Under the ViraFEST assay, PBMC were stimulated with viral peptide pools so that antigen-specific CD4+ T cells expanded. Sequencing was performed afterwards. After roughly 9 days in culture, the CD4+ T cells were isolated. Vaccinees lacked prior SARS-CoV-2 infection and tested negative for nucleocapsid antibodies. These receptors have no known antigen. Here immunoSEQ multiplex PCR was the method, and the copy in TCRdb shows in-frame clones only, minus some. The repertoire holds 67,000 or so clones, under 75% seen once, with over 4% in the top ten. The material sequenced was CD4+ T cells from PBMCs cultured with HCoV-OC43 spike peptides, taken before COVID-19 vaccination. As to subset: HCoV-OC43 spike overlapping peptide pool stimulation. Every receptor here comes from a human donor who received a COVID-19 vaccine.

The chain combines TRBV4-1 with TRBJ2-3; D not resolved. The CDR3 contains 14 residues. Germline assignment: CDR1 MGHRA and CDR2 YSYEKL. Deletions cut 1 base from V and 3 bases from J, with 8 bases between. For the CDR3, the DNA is TGCGCCAGCAGCCAAGCTTGGGTGACAGATACGCAGTATTTT. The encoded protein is CASSQAWVTDTQYF.

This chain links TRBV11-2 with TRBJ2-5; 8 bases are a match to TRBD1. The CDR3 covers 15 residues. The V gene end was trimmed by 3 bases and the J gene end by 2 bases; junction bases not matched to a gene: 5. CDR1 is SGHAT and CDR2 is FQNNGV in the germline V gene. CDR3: CASSFTGGIQETQYF. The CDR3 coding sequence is TGTGCCAGCAGCTTTACAGGGGGGATACAAGAGACCCAGTACTTC.

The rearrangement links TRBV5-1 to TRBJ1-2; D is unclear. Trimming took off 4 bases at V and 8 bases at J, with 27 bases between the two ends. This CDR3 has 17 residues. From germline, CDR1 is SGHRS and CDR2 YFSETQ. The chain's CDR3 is CASSTSAGQDGMGGYTF. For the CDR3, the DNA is TGCGCCAGCAGCACCTCCGCCGGGCAGGACGGGATGGGGGGCTACACCTTC.

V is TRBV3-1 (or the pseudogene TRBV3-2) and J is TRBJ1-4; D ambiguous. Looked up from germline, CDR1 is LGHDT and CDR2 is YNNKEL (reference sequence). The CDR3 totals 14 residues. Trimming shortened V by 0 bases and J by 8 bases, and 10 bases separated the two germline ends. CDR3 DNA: TGTGCCAGCAGCCAAGATACTTATAGGGAAAAACTGTTTTTT. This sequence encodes CASSQDTYREKLFF.

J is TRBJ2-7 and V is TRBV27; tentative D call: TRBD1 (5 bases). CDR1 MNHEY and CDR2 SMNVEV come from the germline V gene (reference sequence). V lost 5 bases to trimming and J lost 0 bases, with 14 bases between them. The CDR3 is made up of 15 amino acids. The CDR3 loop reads CASSTNYRSSYEQYV. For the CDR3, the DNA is TGTGCCAGCAGTACCAACTACAGGAGCTCCTACGAGCAGTACGTC.

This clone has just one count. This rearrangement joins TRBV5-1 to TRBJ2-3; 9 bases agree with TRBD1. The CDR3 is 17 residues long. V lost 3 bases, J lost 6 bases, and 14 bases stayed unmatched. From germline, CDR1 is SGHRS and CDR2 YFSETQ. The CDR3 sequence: CASSSAAIGQGWDTQYF. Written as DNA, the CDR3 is TGCGCCAGCAGCTCCGCCGCAATAGGACAGGGGTGGGATACGCAGTATTTT.

This chain's CDR3 is CASSQAGPLQQYV. CDR3 DNA: TGTGCCAGCAGCCAAGCGGGGCCCCTACAGCAGTACGTC. This sequence joins TRBV14 and TRBJ2-7; D tentatively fits TRBD1 or TRBD2 (5 bases each). Germline CDR1 is SGHDN and CDR2 is FVKESK. The germline V and J ends were trimmed by 1 base and 8 bases, with 12 bases remaining between them. The CDR3 is 13 amino acids.

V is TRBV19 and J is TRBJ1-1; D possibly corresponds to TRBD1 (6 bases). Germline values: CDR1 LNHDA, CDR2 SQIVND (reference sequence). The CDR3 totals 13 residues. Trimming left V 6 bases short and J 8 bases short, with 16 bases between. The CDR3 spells CASRLQGLSEAFF. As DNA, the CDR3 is TGTGCCAGTAGGCTACAGGGTCTTTCGGAAGCTTTCTTT.

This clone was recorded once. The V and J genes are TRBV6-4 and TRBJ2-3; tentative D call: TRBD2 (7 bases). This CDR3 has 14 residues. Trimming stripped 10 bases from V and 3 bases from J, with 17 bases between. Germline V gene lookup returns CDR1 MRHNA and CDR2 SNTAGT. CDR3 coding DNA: TGTGCCACCAAATCGGGGGGCATGACAGATACGCAGTATTTT. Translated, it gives CATKSGGMTDTQYF.

The CDR3 DNA follows: TGTGCCAGTAGGGACGGCCCCAACGTCCTGACTTTC. It encodes CASRDGPNVLTF. V and J are TRBV19 and TRBJ2-6, with D hard to call. The CDR3 length is 12 residues. The ends were cut back, 6 bases at V and 8 bases at J, with 8 bases in the middle. Germline loops: CDR1 LNHDA, CDR2 SQIVND (reference sequence).

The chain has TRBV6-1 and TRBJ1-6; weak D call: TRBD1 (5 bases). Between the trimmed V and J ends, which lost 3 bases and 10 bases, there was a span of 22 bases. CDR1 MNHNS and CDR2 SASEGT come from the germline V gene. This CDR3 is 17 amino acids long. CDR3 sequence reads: CASSDPRGPLAGSPLHF. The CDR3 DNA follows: TGTGCCAGCAGTGACCCAAGGGGCCCTCTGGCTGGGTCACCCCTCCACTTT.

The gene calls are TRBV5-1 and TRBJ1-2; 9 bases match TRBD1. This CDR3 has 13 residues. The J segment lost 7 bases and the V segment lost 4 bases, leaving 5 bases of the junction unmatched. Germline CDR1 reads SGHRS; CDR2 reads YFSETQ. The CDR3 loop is CASSIDRGVGYTF. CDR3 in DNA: TGCGCCAGCAGCATAGACAGGGGGGTTGGCTACACCTTC.

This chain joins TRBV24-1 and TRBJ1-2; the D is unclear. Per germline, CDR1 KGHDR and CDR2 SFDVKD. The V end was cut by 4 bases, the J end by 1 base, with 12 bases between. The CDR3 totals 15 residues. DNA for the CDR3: TGTGCCACCAGTGACCCAGGAGATGTTAACTATGGCTACACCTTC. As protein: CATSDPGDVNYGYTF.

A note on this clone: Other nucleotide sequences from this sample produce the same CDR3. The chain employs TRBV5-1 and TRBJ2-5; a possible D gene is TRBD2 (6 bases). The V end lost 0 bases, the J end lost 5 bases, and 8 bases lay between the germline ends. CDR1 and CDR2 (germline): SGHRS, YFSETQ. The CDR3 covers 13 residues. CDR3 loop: CASSLGGGETQYF. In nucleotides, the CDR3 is TGCGCCAGCAGCTTGGGTGGAGGGGAGACCCAGTACTTC.

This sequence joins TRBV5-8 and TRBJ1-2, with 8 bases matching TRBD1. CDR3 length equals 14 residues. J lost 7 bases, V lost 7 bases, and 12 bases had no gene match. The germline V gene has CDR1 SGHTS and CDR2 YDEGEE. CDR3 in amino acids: CASYWPGGASGYTF. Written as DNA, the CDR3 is TGTGCCAGCTACTGGCCAGGGGGCGCGAGTGGCTACACCTTC.